Ten or more counts support the clone carrying this TCR beta chain. What it binds is unknown. This record comes from a study of CD8 T cells in ankylosing spondylitis. Study-level points and caveats: Reportedly, disease-linked clones are significantly enriched in ankylosing spondylitis patients' matched synovial fluid. Disease-linked clones bore a CD8+ phenotype, appearing relatively rarely in peripheral blood.

The V and J ends lost 2 bases and 9 bases, in that order; junction bases with no gene match: 13. The V gene's germline CDR1 is SGHAT and CDR2 FQNNGV. The CDR3 covers 15 residues. Quantitative 5'-RACE with molecular barcodes produced the TCR beta libraries. TCRdb re-called the 5' RACE reads with MiXCR, one entry per CDR3 protein. Of 150,000 to 200,000 distinct CDR3 sequences listed, around a tenth were seen once; the top ten hold 25% to 30%. The specimen sequenced was blood, either unsorted or a sorted T cell fraction (not recorded which). The rearrangement links TRBV11-2 to TRBJ2-7; 7 bases align to TRBD1. This TCR was sampled from a male donor with ankylosing spondylitis or in good health (not recorded which). CDR3 coding DNA: TGTGCCAGCAGCTTACGGACAGGTCCTACGAAGGGGCAGTACTTC. Encoded protein: CASSLRTGPTKGQYF.